Listed here are 22 T cell receptor beta chains from one sample, sequenced in a study of control samples from healthy donors and cancer patients. Produced via immunoSEQ multiplex PCR; TCRdb's table is partial and in-frame only. The sample contains roughly 180,000 clones, around 94% of which appear only once. Sequenced input: blood. The receptors here all came from a woman aged 18-30 years in good health.

The J gene is TRBJ1-2, the V gene TRBV7-2; 8 nucleotides align to TRBD1. This CDR3 has 15 residues. Germline-derived CDR1 and CDR2 are SGHTA and FQGNSA. V lost 5 bases, J lost 4 bases, and 9 bases stayed unmatched. CDR3 sequence (DNA): TGTGCCAGCAGCCCGACAGGACAGGGTGTCTATGGCTACACCTTC. Protein: CASSPTGQGVYGYTF.

CDR3 loop: CASSHWASGRPEQFF. For the CDR3, the DNA is TGTGCCAGCAGCCACTGGGCTAGCGGGAGACCTGAGCAGTTCTTC. V is TRBV7-2 and J is TRBJ2-1, with 10 positions matching TRBD2. V was pared by 5 bases and J by 9 bases, with 10 bases of the junction left unmatched. Germline V gives CDR1 SGHTA, CDR2 FQGNSA. The length of the CDR3 is 15 residues.

This rearrangement joins TRBV29-1 to TRBJ2-7; tentative D call: TRBD1 (6 bases). The CDR3 is made up of 13 amino acids. V was clipped by 6 bases and J by 0 bases, with 12 bases between them. Germline loops: CDR1 SQVTM, CDR2 ANQGSEA. Written as DNA, the CDR3 is TGCAGCGTCGAGGACAGCCGCTCCTACGAGCAGTACTTC. Its translation: CSVEDSRSYEQYF.

The rearrangement joins TRBV7-9 to TRBJ2-1, with D possibly matching TRBD2 (6 bases). The CDR3 covers 18 residues. The V gene's germline CDR1 is SEHNR and CDR2 FQNEAQ (reference sequence). V lost 5 bases and J lost 6, with 26 bases in between. CDR3 in amino acids: CASSPSWKTVKGLNEQFF. CDR3 sequence (DNA): TGTGCCAGCAGCCCGAGTTGGAAAACCGTGAAGGGACTCAATGAGCAGTTCTTC. The variable domain in full, with the rest retrieved from reference TRBV7-9 and TRBJ2-1, is DTGVSQNPRHKITKRGQNVTFRCDPISEHNRLYWYRQTLGQGPEFLTYFQNEAQLEKSRLLSDRFSAERPKGSFSTLEIQRTEQGDSAMYLCASSPSWKTVKGLNEQFFGPGTRLTVL.

The chain combines TRBV5-1 with TRBJ1-2; a possible D gene is TRBD1 (5 bases). Per germline, CDR1 SGHRS and CDR2 YFSETQ. The CDR3 sequence is 14 residues long. V was shortened by 4 bases and J by 3 bases, with 13 bases between the two germline ends. The CDR3 DNA sequence: TGCGCCAGCAGCAACAACGGAGGGGACTATGGCTACACCTTC. Its protein product is CASSNNGGDYGYTF. The full variable domain, its missing parts supplied by reference TRBV5-1 and TRBJ1-2, is KAGVTQTPRYLIKTRGQQVTLSCSPISGHRSVSWYQQTPGQGLQFLFEYFSETQRNKGNFPGRFSGRQFSNSRSEMNVSTLELGDSALYLCASSNNGGDYGYTFGSGTRLTVV.

V and J are TRBV11-3 and TRBJ2-3; D gene uncertain. Germline assignment: CDR1 SGHNT and CDR2 YENEEA. V was shortened by 1 base and J by 3 bases, with 14 bases between the two germline ends. The CDR3 sequence is 16 residues long. The CDR3 here is CASSLGTEGRTDTQYF. The CDR3, as DNA: TGTGCCAGCAGCTTAGGCACCGAAGGGCGGACAGATACGCAGTATTTT.

CDR3 protein: CASRPGQVSEQYF. CDR3 sequence (DNA): TGTGCCAGCAGGCCGGGACAAGTCAGCGAGCAGTACTTC. This sequence joins TRBV28 and TRBJ2-7; the D gene is possibly TRBD1 (6 bases). Trimming shortened V by 6 bases and J by 6 bases, and 15 bases separated the two germline ends. Germline CDR1 reads MDHEN; CDR2 reads SYDVKM. The CDR3 is 13 residues long.

The chain links TRBV7-9 to TRBJ2-1; no definite D call. This CDR3 is 14 amino acids long. Trimming left V 3 bases short and J 7 bases short, with 13 bases between. The germline V gene encodes CDR1 SEHNR and CDR2 FQNEAQ (reference sequence). The CDR3 reads CASSLERWLNEQFF. CDR3 DNA sequence: TGTGCCAGCAGCTTGGAGAGGTGGCTGAATGAGCAGTTCTTC.

The rearrangement links TRBV19 to TRBJ1-1; 8 bases agree with TRBD1. The germline V gene encodes CDR1 LNHDA and CDR2 SQIVND (reference sequence). Losses at the gene ends were 1 base for V and 1 base for J; bases not matched to a gene: 8. CDR3 length equals 17 residues. For the CDR3, the DNA is TGTGCCAGTAGTATAGTATGGATCGGGACAGGGAACACTGAAGCTTTCTTT. This gives the protein CASSIVWIGTGNTEAFF. The full variable domain, in which reference TRBV19 and TRBJ1-1 provide the parts outside the CDR3, is DGGITQSPKYLFRKEGQNVTLSCEQNLNHDAMYWYRQDPGQGLRLIYYSQIVNDFQKGDIAEGYSVSREKKESFPLTVTSAQKNPTAFYLCASSIVWIGTGNTEAFFGQGTRLTVV.

The V gene is TRBV2, the J gene TRBJ1-3, with 8 bases that match TRBD1. CDR3 length: 17 amino acids. The V gene end was trimmed by 3 bases and the J gene end by 4 bases; junction bases not matched to a gene: 11. Germline CDR1 is SNHLY and CDR2 is FYNNEI. This CDR3 reads CASSEFGRGQEGNTIYF. CDR3 DNA: TGTGCCAGCAGTGAGTTTGGTAGGGGACAGGAAGGAAACACCATATATTTT. The complete variable domain, with remaining parts taken from reference TRBV2 and TRBJ1-3, reads EPEVTQTPSHQVTQMGQEVILRCVPISNHLYFYWYRQILGQKVEFLVSFYNNEISEKSEIFDDQFSVERPDGSNFTLKIRSTKLEDSAMYFCASSEFGRGQEGNTIYFGEGSWLTVV.

The chain couples TRBV18 to TRBJ1-1; D might be TRBD1 (5 bases). Trimming removed 1 base from V and 1 base from J, with 19 bases in between. CDR3 length: 18 residues. The germline V gene encodes CDR1 KGHSH and CDR2 LQKENI. CDR3 protein: CASSPRGWDAGGNTEAFF. The CDR3 bases are TGTGCCAGCTCACCACGCGGGTGGGACGCGGGTGGGAACACTGAAGCTTTCTTT.

The genes are TRBV11-2 and TRBJ1-3; weak D call: TRBD1 (6 bases). Trimming took off 4 bases at V and 0 bases at J, with 10 bases between the two ends. This CDR3 contains 15 residues. The germline gives CDR1 SGHAT, CDR2 FQNNGV. The CDR3 nucleotides are TGTGCCAGCAGCTCAACAGGGATCTCTGGAAACACCATATATTTT. Protein product: CASSSTGISGNTIYF.

In DNA form, the CDR3 reads TGTGCCAGCAGTTGGGCCCGTGGCTACACCTTC. Protein product: CASSWARGYTF. The rearrangement uses TRBV12-3 or TRBV12-4 and TRBJ1-2; D unclear. CDR3 length: 11 amino acids. Trimming cost V 4 bases and J 7 bases, with 7 bases left between them.

The chain couples TRBV19 to TRBJ1-5; D is ambiguous. With 7 bases removed from V and 4 bases from J, the gap between germline ends came to 20 bases. Germline V gives CDR1 LNHDA, CDR2 SQIVND (reference sequence). The CDR3 length is 16 residues. The CDR3 spells CASIERSRIGNQPQHF. The CDR3 DNA follows: TGTGCCAGTATAGAACGGTCGCGGATCGGGAATCAGCCCCAGCATTTT.

The chain carries TRBV18 and TRBJ1-2; TRBD1 agrees at 8 bases. The germline CDR1 and CDR2 sequences are KGHSH and LQKENI. Trimming removed 6 bases from V and 8 bases from J; junction bases left unmatched: 8. The CDR3 is 13 residues long. The CDR3 protein is CASSPDRAVGYTF. The DNA for the CDR3 is TGTGCCAGCTCCCCGGACAGGGCGGTCGGCTACACCTTC.

The CDR3 here is CASSLGVEGAGETQYF. CDR3 nucleotides: TGTGCCAGCAGCTTAGGGGTAGAGGGGGCAGGGGAGACCCAGTACTTC. This chain uses TRBV7-2 with TRBJ2-5, with 7 bases lining up with TRBD1. V lost 1 base, J lost 5 bases, and 10 bases stayed unmatched. The CDR3 is 16 residues long. The germline CDR1 and CDR2 sequences are SGHTA and FQGNSA.

This clone turned up a few times. V and J are TRBV5-5 and TRBJ1-5; D perhaps matches TRBD1 (6 bases). V lost 3 bases, J lost 3 bases, and 16 bases lay in between. Germline loops: CDR1 SGHKS, CDR2 YYEKEE (reference sequence). This CDR3 spans 16 amino acids. The CDR3 DNA is TGTGCCAGCAGCTATGGTTATTCAGGGGACAATCAGCCCCAGCATTTT. Translation gives CASSYGYSGDNQPQHF. Based on the CDR3 plus reference TRBV5-5 and TRBJ1-5, the full variable domain is DAGVTQSPTHLIKTRGQQVTLRCSPISGHKSVSWYQQVLGQGPQFIFQYYEKEERGRGNFPDRFSARQFPNYSSELNVNALLLGDSALYLCASSYGYSGDNQPQHFGDGTRLSIL.

The chain combines TRBV19 with TRBJ2-6; D may be TRBD2 (5 bases). Trimming left V 7 bases short and J 1 base short, with 14 bases between. This CDR3 has 16 amino acids. Looked up from germline, CDR1 is LNHDA and CDR2 is SQIVND (reference sequence). CDR3 sequence: CASTLLRGSGANVLTF. The CDR3 DNA reads TGTGCCAGTACACTCCTTCGGGGATCTGGGGCCAACGTCCTGACTTTC.

The V and J genes are TRBV11-2 and TRBJ1-2, with a tentative D call TRBD1 (5 bases). This CDR3 contains 13 residues. The germline V gene encodes CDR1 SGHAT and CDR2 FQNNGV. Trimming removed 5 bases at V and 7 bases at J, with 14 bases between. The CDR3 nucleotides read TGTGCCAGCAGCCGCGGGATAAGGGGTGGCTACACCTTC. It specifies CASSRGIRGGYTF.

Turning to this clone: Other DNA variants within this sample encode the same CDR3. This chain's CDR3 is CASSLVVGGGGYNSPLHF. Written as DNA, the CDR3 is TGTGCCAGCAGCTTAGTAGTGGGGGGTGGGGGGTATAATTCACCCCTCCACTTT. This chain joins TRBV7-2 and TRBJ1-6; weak D call: TRBD1 (5 bases). Germline CDR1 is SGHTA and CDR2 is FQGNSA. The CDR3 consists of 18 residues. Trimming shortened V by 1 base and J by 4 bases, and 17 bases separated the two germline ends.

This clone has just one count. CDR3 loop: CASIDRGEGETQYF. CDR3 nucleotide sequence: TGTGCCAGCATCGATCGGGGCGAGGGGGAGACCCAGTACTTC. The rearrangement uses TRBV28 and TRBJ2-5; possibly TRBD1 or TRBD2 for D (5 bases each). With 7 bases removed from V and 5 bases from J, the gap between germline ends came to 17 bases. The CDR3 runs to 14 residues. Germline CDR1 MDHEN, CDR2 SYDVKM. The whole variable domain, remainder taken from reference TRBV28 and TRBJ2-5, is DVKVTQSSRYLVKRTGEKVFLECVQDMDHENMFWYRQDPGLGLRLIYFSYDVKMKEKGDIPEGYSVSREKKERFSLILESASTNQTSMYLCASIDRGEGETQYFGPGTRLLVL.

DNA of the CDR3: TGTGCCAGCAGTTCCGGGACAGCCCCCTACGAGCAGTACTTC. Encoded protein: CASSSGTAPYEQYF. The gene calls are TRBV2 and TRBJ2-7; 7 bases line up with TRBD1. Germline V lookup: CDR1 SNHLY, CDR2 FYNNEI. After removal of 5 bases from V and 2 bases from J, the junction contained 6 bases not matched to a gene. This CDR3 contains 14 residues.